This note documents a single TCR beta chain sequence. The CDR3 contains 16 residues. Germline-derived CDR1 and CDR2 are MNHEY and SMNVEV (reference sequence). V was clipped by 6 bases and J by 7 bases; unmatched bases: 12. While infection was still active, Seattle patients were enrolled and then followed longitudinally. The data originate from a study of blood T cell repertoires in COVID-19. Study at large: In each case, the material was cDNA or gDNA derived from T cells, B-cell-depleted T cells, or PBMCs.

The data were produced by immunoSEQ multiplex PCR, yet TCRdb's version contains in-frame clones alone and is incomplete. The data hold some 300,000 clones, with roughly 90% observed a single time. Sequencing was carried out using peripheral blood. The sequence was obtained from a woman in her seventies with COVID-19, enrolled during active disease. The chain uses TRBV27 and TRBJ1-6, with 7 bases matching TRBD1. The CDR3 DNA is TGTGCCAGCAGCCAGGGGGTCCCCAAAGGAAATTCACCCCTCCACTTT. It yields the protein CASSQGVPKGNSPLHF.